Listed below are T cell receptor beta chains from one sample, sequenced in a study of blood T cell repertoires in COVID-19. Assay: immunoSEQ multiplex PCR; the TCRdb copy retains only in-frame clones and omits some. Counted here are 110,000 or so clones, around 80% occurring once; the ten biggest clones make up around 5.9%. Sequenced material: peripheral blood. Every receptor here comes from a man between 65 and 79 years old with acute or convalescent COVID-19. Each CDR3 is given with its conserved first and last residue. The order of the fields is V gene, J gene, clone size, D gene, CDR3 DNA, CDR3 protein. D genes are given only for firm matches. Clone size is given for some rows only: seen once, a few or many times, or a class if the clone is expanded.

v_gene: TRBV29-1
j_gene: TRBJ1-2
abundance: NA
d_gene: TRBD1
CDR3nt: TGCAGCGCCTCTCTGGGACAGAACTATGGCTACACCTTC
CDR3aa: CSASLGQNYGYTF

v_gene: TRBV7-9
j_gene: TRBJ1-4
abundance: NA
d_gene: NA
CDR3nt: TGTGCCAGCAGCTTACCAACAGGTGCAACTAATGAAAAACTGTTTTTT
CDR3aa: CASSLPTGATNEKLFF

v_gene: TRBV10-3
j_gene: TRBJ2-1
abundance: NA
d_gene: TRBD2
CDR3nt: TGTGCCATCAGTGCCCTAGCGGGTCCTTCGTTGGATGAGCAGTTCTTC
CDR3aa: CAISALAGPSLDEQFF

v_gene: TRBV28
j_gene: TRBJ1-2
abundance: NA
d_gene: NA
CDR3nt: TGTGCCAGCAGTTCGGGAACACCTAACTATGGCTACACCTTC
CDR3aa: CASSSGTPNYGYTF

v_gene: TRBV6-6
j_gene: TRBJ1-2
abundance: few
d_gene: NA
CDR3nt: TGTGCCAGCAGCCCAGAATCTCAACGGACAGCATATGGCTACACCTTC
CDR3aa: CASSPESQRTAYGYTF

v_gene: TRBV28
j_gene: TRBJ2-3
abundance: NA
d_gene: NA
CDR3nt: TGTGCCAGCACCGATCCGGGAGCCACAGATACGCAGTATTTT
CDR3aa: CASTDPGATDTQYF

v_gene: TRBV9
j_gene: TRBJ1-3
abundance: once
d_gene: TRBD1
CDR3nt: TGTGCCAGCAGCGTAGTACCCACAGGGGGAGGAAACACCATATATTTT
CDR3aa: CASSVVPTGGGNTIYF

v_gene: TRBV9
j_gene: TRBJ1-1
abundance: NA
d_gene: TRBD1
CDR3nt: TGTGCCAGCAGCCTTACAGGGGATTTGAACACTGAAGCTTTCTTT
CDR3aa: CASSLTGDLNTEAFF

v_gene: TRBV28
j_gene: TRBJ1-2
abundance: NA
d_gene: NA
CDR3nt: TGTGCCAGCAGTTTACCCGGAACAGGGAACTATGGCTACACCTTC
CDR3aa: CASSLPGTGNYGYTF

v_gene: TRBV9
j_gene: TRBJ2-2
abundance: few
d_gene: TRBD1
CDR3nt: TGTGCCAGCAGCGTCGGACAGGGGAGTCACACCGGGGAGCTGTTTTTT
CDR3aa: CASSVGQGSHTGELFF

v_gene: TRBV10-3
j_gene: TRBJ2-1
abundance: NA
d_gene: TRBD2
CDR3nt: TGTGCCACCAGTCCGACTAGCGGGAGGGCCCCACCTGAGCAGTTCTTC
CDR3aa: CATSPTSGRAPPEQFF